This is a list of T cell receptor beta chains from one sample in a study of CXCR3-negative and CXCR3-positive naive CD8 T cells. From the 5' RACE reads, TCRdb lists one entry per CDR3 protein and no DNA. Its table records about 5,300 distinct CDR3 sequences. The sequencing input was naive CXCR3- CD8+ T cells from blood. The receptors derive from a human donor in good health. Some clones in this sample may be carry-over from other donors' samples. Both conserved end residues are part of each CDR3. Expanded clones are given a class, and other clones once, few, many or no size at all.

abundance	j_gene	v_gene	CDR3aa
-	TRBJ2-3	TRBV28	CASLDRGGADTQYF
medium-sized	TRBJ2-1	TRBV12-5	CASGSPPGGRKGNEQFF
-	TRBJ2-7	TRBV29-1	CSVEDSAYEQYF
medium-sized	TRBJ2-1	TRBV7-9	CASSLFLGTSDNEQFF
-	TRBJ2-7	TRBV20-1	CSARLAVEYAPYEQYF
-	TRBJ2-7	TRBV28	CASSLDGTGEQYF
-	TRBJ2-7	TRBV21-1	CASSKGDRASSYEQYF
-	TRBJ2-1	TRBV6-1	CASSETRAVSYNEQFF
-	TRBJ2-7	TRBV5-1	CASSLVSSSEPEQYF
-	TRBJ1-1	TRBV29-1	CSVRGGPLVIEAFF
-	TRBJ2-2	TRBV29-1	CSVEVTGGYTGELFF
-	TRBJ2-7	TRBV19	CASSIVRLSGDPGEQYF
medium-sized	TRBJ1-1	TRBV6-6	CASSYSEVVAFF
medium-sized	TRBJ2-7	TRBV29-1	CSVEEVSRTSSYEQYF
-	TRBJ2-5	TRBV2	CATPGGLETQYF
medium-sized	TRBJ2-7	TRBV11-2	CASLTRMDPYEQYF
-	TRBJ1-4	TRBV11-1	CATLGQTATNEKLFF
-	TRBJ2-7	TRBV7-6	CASSLSPGNYEQYF
-	TRBJ2-7	TRBV18	CASSPGTSGSVEQYF
-	TRBJ2-7	TRBV29-1	CSFSGTVSYEQYF
-	TRBJ1-1	TRBV29-1	CSVISQRNTEAFF
medium-sized	TRBJ1-2	TRBV20-1	CSARDLTGSYGNGYTF
medium-sized	TRBJ2-3	TRBV28	CASSLFGTSTDTQYF
-	TRBJ2-5	TRBV14	CASSRSGGWETQYF
-	TRBJ2-7	TRBV10-3	CATRTSGEAYEQYF
-	TRBJ2-2	TRBV2	CASSPGTYTGELFF
-	TRBJ1-1	TRBV5-1	CASSFTGAYTEAFF
-	TRBJ2-1	TRBV6-2/TRBV6-3	CASSYAGGAYNEQFF
medium-sized	TRBJ2-7	TRBV14	CASSQGSGTGLYEQYF
medium-sized	TRBJ1-2	TRBV27	CASSIRQGSNYGYTF
-	TRBJ2-1	TRBV29-1	CSAVGGPVMSSYNEQFF
-	TRBJ2-7	TRBV5-1	CASSPDPGQNYEQYF
-	TRBJ1-1	TRBV25-1	CASSEPTGARVEAFF
-	TRBJ2-6	TRBV19	CASSDLGVGGANVLTF
-	TRBJ2-7	TRBV7-2	CASSLTTYEQYF
large	TRBJ2-3	TRBV10-3	CAISVPGEANTQYF
-	TRBJ2-5	TRBV12-3/TRBV12-4	CASSPSFSETQYF
medium-sized	TRBJ1-4	TRBV7-9	CASSLIPGQLNEKLFF
medium-sized	TRBJ2-3	TRBV29-1	CSVEGGGRATDTQYF
-	TRBJ2-1	TRBV3-1	CASSQDVTSDEQFF
-	TRBJ2-1	TRBV29-1	CSALLGGEQFF